This passage covers 22 T cell receptor beta chains from one sample sequenced in a study of T cell changes during pregnancy in multiple sclerosis (dated by TCRdb to the late 2010s). The library came from the immunoSEQ multiplex PCR assay. TCRdb's version of the immuneACCESS table is confined to in-frame rearrangements and falls short of the full clone set. An unresolved V gene accounts for under half of the shortfall where checked; the remainder is of unknown origin. This sample holds 50,000 or so clones; roughly 90% were observed only once. Of the sample, about 0.6% is held by the ten largest clones. The source material was CD4+ T cells from peripheral blood mononuclear cells, sampled after pregnancy. These receptors originate from a female donor with multiple sclerosis, enrolled in a pregnancy study.

This sequence joins TRBV4-3 and TRBJ1-2; D is possibly TRBD1 (5 bases). CDR1 and CDR2 (germline): LGHNA, YSLEER. The CDR3 has 13 residues. V lost 1 base and J lost 8, with 11 bases in between. The CDR3 coding sequence is TGCGCCAGCAGCCAAGGCCTGGGGGGGGGCTACACCTTC. Translating it yields CASSQGLGGGYTF.

CDR3 in DNA: TGCAGCGCCCAGGAACCTATGTTAAATGAGCAGTTCTTC. The encoded protein is CSAQEPMLNEQFF. V is TRBV29-1 and J is TRBJ2-1; D unclear. The V gene lost 7 bases and the J gene lost 7 bases, with 17 bases spanning the gap. The CDR3 is made up of 13 amino acids. CDR1 is SQVTM, CDR2 ANQGSEA, per germline.

This clone was recorded only once. The CDR3 sequence is CASLRQGDFYNEQFF. In DNA form, the CDR3 reads TGTGCCAGCTTGCGACAGGGGGATTTCTACAATGAGCAGTTCTTC. The J gene is TRBJ2-1, the V gene TRBV25-1; 9 positions match TRBD1. Trimming cost V 8 bases and J 3 bases; bases outside gene matches: 8. The V gene's germline CDR1 is MGHDK and CDR2 SYGVNS. This CDR3 is 15 amino acids long.

The rearrangement links TRBV25-1 to TRBJ1-6; TRBD1 agrees at 8 bases. Germline V gene data show CDR1 as MGHDK and CDR2 as SYGVNS. The CDR3 runs 14 residues. Losses at the gene ends were 8 bases for V and 6 bases for J; bases not matched to a gene: 6. In nucleotides, the CDR3 is TGTGCCAGCCGACAGGGGCCGCTTAATTCACCCCTCCACTTT. This gives the protein CASRQGPLNSPLHF.

The CDR3 reads CASKQGTSGNTIYF. The DNA of the CDR3 is TGTGCCAGTAAACAGGGAACTTCTGGAAACACCATATATTTT. J is TRBJ1-3 and V is TRBV6-5, with a weak D call TRBD1 (6 bases). V was trimmed by 9 bases and J by 1 base, leaving 13 bases between them. CDR3 length: 14 residues. The germline V gene has CDR1 MNHEY and CDR2 SVGAGI.

The V call is TRBV9, the J call TRBJ1-2, with 11 nucleotides matching TRBD1. The germline V gene encodes CDR1 SGDLS and CDR2 YYNGEE. The ends lost 4 bases at V and 4 bases at J; junction bases unmatched: 3. CDR3 size: 14 residues. CDR3 sequence (DNA): TGTGCCAGCAGCTCAGGACAGGGGGCCTATGGCTACACCTTC. It codes for CASSSGQGAYGYTF.

V gene TRBV11-3 combines with J gene TRBJ2-1; 9 bases are a match to TRBD1. CDR1 is SGHNT, CDR2 YENEEA, per germline. The V gene end was trimmed by 5 bases and the J gene end by 8 bases; junction bases not matched to a gene: 10. CDR3 length equals 15 residues. The CDR3 reads CASSNTGGRVYEQFF. The CDR3 nucleotides are TGTGCCAGCAGCAATACAGGGGGCAGAGTCTATGAGCAGTTCTTC.

This clone appeared once. The CDR3 region is CASSSGGLVSDTQYF. In nucleotides, the CDR3 is TGTGCCAGCAGCTCTGGGGGACTTGTCTCGGATACGCAGTATTTT. The chain links TRBV5-4 to TRBJ2-3, with D possibly being TRBD2 (6 bases). CDR1 is SGHNT and CDR2 is YYREEE in the germline V gene (reference sequence). The V end was cut by 3 bases, the J end by 6 bases, with 17 bases between. This CDR3 has 15 residues.

V is TRBV30 and J is TRBJ2-7; the D gene is possibly TRBD1 (5 bases). The CDR3 is made up of 14 amino acids. Trimming removed 3 bases from V and 6 bases from J, with 18 bases in between. CDR1 is GTSNPN, CDR2 SVGIG, per germline (reference sequence). CDR3 in DNA: TGTGCCTGGAGGAACCAAGGGGCCCCGGGCGAGCAGTACTTC. This translates into CAWRNQGAPGEQYF.

The V and J genes are TRBV5-1 and TRBJ1-1; D is ambiguous. Between the trimmed V and J ends, which lost 5 bases and 4 bases, there was a span of 15 bases. This CDR3 is 14 amino acids long. The germline V gene has CDR1 SGHRS and CDR2 YFSETQ. The CDR3 nucleotides read TGCGCCAGCAGGCTTACAACCTTAGCCACTGAAGCTTTCTTT. It specifies CASRLTTLATEAFF.

The chain uses TRBV18 and TRBJ2-2, with 9 bases matching TRBD1. From germline, CDR1 is KGHSH and CDR2 LQKENI. V lost 6 bases to trimming and J lost 5 bases; unmatched junction nucleotides: 10. There are 16 residues in the CDR3. The CDR3 spells CASSSTVQGATGELFF. The CDR3 bases are TGTGCCAGCTCTTCAACGGTACAGGGGGCGACCGGGGAGCTGTTTTTT.

The V call is TRBV18, the J call TRBJ2-1; TRBD1 matches 9 bases. Germline CDR1 and CDR2: KGHSH and LQKENI. The CDR3 is made up of 15 amino acids. Trimming cost V 5 bases and J 8 bases; bases outside gene matches: 10. CDR3 nucleotide sequence: TGTGCCAGCTCATCCCCGGGACAGGGCGTAGATGAGCAGTTCTTC. Translated: CASSSPGQGVDEQFF.

V is TRBV12-5 and J is TRBJ2-6; the match to TRBD1 covers 7 bases. This CDR3 is 20 amino acids long. Trimming cost V 0 bases and J 0 bases; bases outside gene matches: 11. Germline V CDR1 and CDR2: LGHNT, FRNRAP. CDR3 in amino acids: CASGLVTRWTGSSGANVLTF. The DNA of the CDR3 is TGTGCTAGTGGTTTGGTAACCAGATGGACAGGAAGCTCTGGGGCCAACGTCCTGACTTTC. The variable domain in full, with the rest retrieved from reference TRBV12-5 and TRBJ2-6, is DARVTQTPRHKVTEMGQEVTMRCQPILGHNTVFWYRQTMMQGLELLAYFRNRAPLDDSGMPKDRFSAEMPDATLATLKIQPSEPRDSAVYFCASGLVTRWTGSSGANVLTFGAGSRLTVL.

This chain links TRBV21-1 with TRBJ2-2; the table's D call TRBD2 went unverified against the DNA. TRBV21-1 is a known pseudogene. The length of the CDR3 is 15 residues. In DNA, the CDR3 is TGTGCCAGCAGCAGCTTGTGGACTCGGACCGGGGAGCTGTTTTTT. Translated: CASSSLWTRTGELFF.

This clone was picked up a small number of times. Written as DNA, the CDR3 is TGTGCCAGCAGTTTCACTACCCCCGGTAGGGGAGGGACCACCGGGGCCAACGTCCTGACTTTC. It translates to CASSFTTPGRGGTTGANVLTF. The chain uses TRBV27 and TRBJ2-6; 7 nucleotides line up with TRBD2. The CDR3 spans 21 residues. Germline assignment: CDR1 MNHEY and CDR2 SMNVEV (reference sequence). Unmatched junction bases numbered 21, after V lost 3 bases and J lost 4 bases.

The V and J genes are TRBV2 and TRBJ1-1; unclear D gene. Germline assignment: CDR1 SNHLY and CDR2 FYNNEI. Trimming shortened V by 8 bases and J by 0 bases, and 10 bases separated the two germline ends. The CDR3 spans 13 residues. The CDR3 loop is CASQTQMNTEAFF. As DNA, the CDR3 is TGTGCCAGCCAAACCCAGATGAACACTGAAGCTTTCTTT.

CDR3 sequence reads: CASSRTGDHQETQYF. The CDR3 DNA is TGTGCCAGCAGTCGGACAGGGGATCACCAAGAGACCCAGTACTTC. The rearrangement uses TRBV5-4 and TRBJ2-5; 9 bases match TRBD1. Trimming at V came to 5 bases and at J to 0 bases, leaving 5 bases not matched to a gene. Germline-derived CDR1 and CDR2 are SGHNT and YYREEE (reference sequence). This CDR3 is 15 amino acids long.

The rearrangement links TRBV5-1 to TRBJ2-1; 11 bases map to TRBD2. V lost 0 bases, J lost 9 bases, and 8 bases stayed unmatched. This CDR3 spans 16 amino acids. Germline lookup yields CDR1 SGHRS and CDR2 YFSETQ. As DNA, the CDR3 is TGCGCCAGCAGCTTGGGACTAGCGGGATACGCGAGTGAGCAGTTCTTC. Protein product: CASSLGLAGYASEQFF.

This chain connects TRBV29-1 to TRBJ2-1; D unresolved. The germline V gene has CDR1 SQVTM and CDR2 ANQGSEA. V was shortened by 5 bases and J by 4 bases, with 12 bases between the two germline ends. The CDR3 is made up of 13 amino acids. CDR3 coding DNA: TGCAGCGTTTCCGAGGATGAGTACAATGAGCAGTTCTTC. Translation: CSVSEDEYNEQFF.

This clone showed up just a few times. This chain uses TRBV2 with TRBJ1-5, with D maybe TRBD1 (6 bases). V lost 8 bases and J lost 0, with 11 bases in between. This CDR3 is built from 14 residues. The germline V gene encodes CDR1 SNHLY and CDR2 FYNNEI. This chain's CDR3 is CASQTGNSNQPQHF. CDR3 in DNA: TGTGCCAGCCAGACAGGAAATAGCAATCAGCCCCAGCATTTT.

The genes are TRBV30 and TRBJ2-5, with 9 nucleotides matching TRBD2. V lost 5 bases, J lost 4 bases, and 5 bases stayed unmatched. Germline V gene sequence: CDR1 GTSNPN, CDR2 SVGIG (reference sequence). CDR3 size: 13 residues. CDR3 residues: CAWAGGGAETQYF. DNA for the CDR3: TGTGCCTGGGCCGGCGGGGGGGCAGAGACCCAGTACTTC.

This rearrangement joins TRBV19 to TRBJ1-5; D might be TRBD1 (5 bases). Germline V CDR1 and CDR2: LNHDA, SQIVND (reference sequence). The V end was cut by 7 bases, the J end by 3 bases, with 10 bases between. This CDR3 region has 13 residues. CDR3 region: CASTGGYNQPQHF. In nucleotides, the CDR3 is TGTGCCAGTACCGGGGGGTACAATCAGCCCCAGCATTTT.